The next 18 T cell receptor beta chains were all read from a single sample in a study of blood T cell repertoires in COVID-19. Assay: immunoSEQ multiplex PCR; the TCRdb copy retains only in-frame clones and omits some. The sample has tens of thousands of clones; roughly 84% are singletons. Input material: peripheral blood. These receptors were taken from a woman in her seventies with acute or convalescent COVID-19.

V is TRBV6-5 and J is TRBJ2-5; 8 nucleotides match TRBD2. Looked up from germline, CDR1 is MNHEY and CDR2 is SVGAGI. Unmatched junction bases numbered 9, after V lost 4 bases and J lost 5 bases. The CDR3 runs 15 residues. The chain's CDR3 is CASSSTSGSGETQYF. In DNA form, the CDR3 reads TGTGCCAGCAGTTCAACTAGCGGATCGGGGGAGACCCAGTACTTC.

This chain connects TRBV11-3 to TRBJ2-7; D is possibly TRBD1 (6 bases). Deletions cut 7 bases from V and 2 bases from J, with 27 bases between. The CDR3 loop spans 18 amino acids. Germline V gene data show CDR1 as SGHNT and CDR2 as YENEEA. CDR3 in amino acids: CASNVLGAGAHGTYEQYV. CDR3 coding DNA: TGTGCCAGCAACGTCTTAGGGGCAGGGGCCCACGGGACCTACGAGCAGTACGTC.

The V gene is TRBV5-5, the J gene TRBJ2-2, with TRBD2 matching 11 bases. This CDR3 has 17 residues. V shed 4 bases, J shed 7 bases, and the junction held 12 bases outside the gene matches. The germline gives CDR1 SGHKS, CDR2 YYEKEE (reference sequence). The CDR3 sequence: CASSRGLAGHGDGELFF. The CDR3 DNA reads TGTGCCAGCAGCAGAGGACTAGCGGGTCACGGGGACGGGGAGCTGTTTTTT.

V gene TRBV7-9 combines with J gene TRBJ2-5; TRBD1 is a possible D gene (5 bases). V dropped 2 bases and J dropped 3 bases, with 13 bases sitting between them. CDR3 length equals 15 residues. CDR1 SEHNR and CDR2 FQNEAQ come from the germline V gene (reference sequence). CDR3 loop: CASSLYVTVKETQYF. As DNA, the CDR3 is TGTGCCAGCAGCTTATATGTGACAGTGAAAGAGACCCAGTACTTC.

This chain connects TRBV6-4 to TRBJ2-3, with 8 bases identical to TRBD2. V shed 3 bases, J shed 6 bases, and the junction held 5 bases outside the gene matches. Germline-derived CDR1 and CDR2 are MRHNA and SNTAGT. This CDR3 region has 14 residues. This CDR3 reads CASSDKGLGDTQYF. The CDR3 DNA is TGTGCCAGCAGTGATAAGGGACTAGGGGATACGCAGTATTTT.

This clone was observed a handful of times. The rearrangement joins TRBV19 to TRBJ2-7; no reliable D call. The germline V and J ends were trimmed by 4 bases and 0 bases, with 13 bases remaining between them. The CDR3 totals 15 residues. CDR1 is LNHDA, CDR2 SQIVND, per germline (reference sequence). The DNA of the CDR3 is TGTGCCAGTAGTAAACGACACCATAGCTCCTACGAGCAGTACGTC. It translates to CASSKRHHSSYEQYV.

The gene calls are TRBV5-5 and TRBJ2-5; 10 bases line up with TRBD2. The CDR3 consists of 15 residues. CDR1 is SGHKS and CDR2 is YYEKEE in the germline V gene (reference sequence). The J segment lost 2 bases and the V segment lost 3 bases, leaving 4 bases of the junction unmatched. CDR3 sequence (DNA): TGTGCCAGCAGCTGGGGACTAGCGCAGCAAGAGACCCAGTACTTC. Translation: CASSWGLAQQETQYF.

The chain couples TRBV15 to TRBJ1-4; tentatively, D is TRBD1 (5 bases). Trimming took 0 bases from V and 0 from J, leaving 14 bases between them. The CDR3 runs 18 residues. Germline V gene lookup returns CDR1 LNHNV and CDR2 YYDKDF (reference sequence). The chain's CDR3 is CATSRDVQGYATNEKLFF. CDR3 coding DNA: TGTGCCACCAGCAGAGATGTCCAGGGCTATGCAACTAATGAAAAACTGTTTTTT.

The chain joins TRBV28 to TRBJ2-3; D is possibly TRBD2 (6 bases). This CDR3 contains 14 residues. Trimming took 3 bases from V and 1 from J, leaving 8 bases between them. Germline V gene data show CDR1 as MDHEN and CDR2 as SYDVKM. CDR3 DNA: TGTGCCAGCAGTTTGGGGGGACGCACAGATACGCAGTATTTT. Amino acids: CASSLGGRTDTQYF.

The chain carries TRBV3-1 (or the pseudogene TRBV3-2) and TRBJ2-3; the match to TRBD1 covers 8 bases. CDR1 LGHDT and CDR2 YNNKEL come from the germline V gene (reference sequence). The trim removed 0 bases at V and 1 base at J, leaving 3 bases unmatched. The CDR3 has 16 amino acids. This CDR3 is CASSQEQGARTDTQYF. In DNA form, the CDR3 reads TGTGCCAGCAGCCAAGAGCAGGGGGCCCGCACAGATACGCAGTATTTT.

This clone was detected only a few times. This chain links TRBV7-2 with TRBJ2-5, with 14 bases fitting TRBD2. The CDR3 loop spans 18 amino acids. V lost 1 base, J lost 5 bases, and 9 bases stayed unmatched. Germline V gene lookup returns CDR1 SGHTA and CDR2 FQGNSA. The CDR3 region is CASSLGSTSGRAGETQYF. The CDR3 region has the DNA TGTGCCAGCAGCTTAGGTTCGACTAGCGGGAGGGCCGGGGAGACCCAGTACTTC.

This clone appeared once. The chain combines TRBV5-1 with TRBJ2-5; 9 nucleotides align to TRBD2. V shed 0 bases and J 3 bases; nucleotides not matched to a gene: 3. Germline V gives CDR1 SGHRS, CDR2 YFSETQ. This CDR3 has 15 residues. CDR3: CASSLARTSEETQYF. The DNA of the CDR3 is TGCGCCAGCAGCTTGGCCCGGACTAGCGAAGAGACCCAGTACTTC.

In this sample, this clone turned up a few times. Other DNA variants within this sample encode the same CDR3. V is TRBV30 and J is TRBJ2-3; D ambiguous. The CDR3 spans 13 residues. Deletions cut 0 bases from V and 6 bases from J, with 10 bases between. Looked up from germline, CDR1 is GTSNPN and CDR2 is SVGIG (reference sequence). The CDR3: CAWSVREADTQYF. CDR3 bases: TGTGCCTGGAGTGTACGAGAGGCCGATACGCAGTATTTT.

This chain links TRBV7-9 with TRBJ2-2; D uncertain. The ends were cut back, 3 bases at V and 0 bases at J, with 5 bases in the middle. Germline V gene sequence: CDR1 SEHNR, CDR2 FQNEAQ (reference sequence). The CDR3 has 14 residues. The CDR3 sequence is CASSFVTNTGELFF. In DNA, the CDR3 is TGTGCCAGCAGCTTTGTCACGAACACCGGGGAGCTGTTTTTT.

The V call is TRBV2, the J call TRBJ2-1; 10 nucleotides match TRBD2. The germline CDR1 and CDR2 sequences are SNHLY and FYNNEI. The CDR3 is made up of 15 amino acids. V was clipped by 7 bases and J by 2 bases; unmatched bases: 5. This CDR3 reads CASTPLAGAYNEQFF. The CDR3 region has the DNA TGTGCCAGCACCCCCCTAGCGGGGGCCTACAATGAGCAGTTCTTC.

The chain carries TRBV10-1 and TRBJ1-5, with a tentative D call TRBD1 (6 bases). Germline lookup yields CDR1 WNHNN and CDR2 SYGVQD (reference sequence). This CDR3 contains 18 residues. The V gene lost 0 bases and the J gene lost 4 bases, with 19 bases spanning the gap. The CDR3 here is CASSESGVDRQGNQPQHF. The CDR3 coding sequence is TGCGCCAGCAGTGAGTCCGGAGTAGACCGCCAGGGGAATCAGCCCCAGCATTTT.

This rearrangement joins TRBV7-9 to TRBJ1-2; D is ambiguous. The CDR3 has 14 amino acids. V lost 0 bases, J lost 7 bases, and 12 bases lay in between. Germline V gene data show CDR1 as SEHNR and CDR2 as FQNEAQ (reference sequence). CDR3 region: CASSLAREAGGYTF. CDR3 sequence (DNA): TGTGCCAGCAGCTTAGCAAGGGAAGCGGGTGGCTACACCTTC.

The chain employs TRBV4-2 and TRBJ1-3; TRBD1 agrees at 8 bases. CDR1 is LGHNA, CDR2 YNFKEQ, per germline. This CDR3 has 18 amino acids. J gave up 4 bases and V 0 bases, and 11 bases lay outside the gene matches. CDR3 in amino acids: CASSQDWGQGAPGNTIYF. CDR3 DNA sequence: TGTGCCAGCAGCCAAGATTGGGGCCAGGGGGCTCCCGGAAACACCATATATTTT.